The rows below give T cell receptor beta chains drawn from one sample of a study of PD-L1 blockade in urothelial cancer. TCRdb's copy holds only in-frame clones and misses some; the assay was immunoSEQ multiplex PCR. This sample has roughly 30,000 clones, with around 84% found just once. Sequenced here: PBMCs, sampled around atezolizumab (anti-PD-L1) treatment. The source is a man aged 45-65 years with urothelial cancer. Both conserved end residues are part of each CDR3.

v_gene: TRBV28
CDR3aa: CASSPSGTGGGQTQYF

v_gene: TRBV19
CDR3aa: CASSPFRGSHEQYF

v_gene: TRBV7-8
CDR3aa: CASSLDWTGSSEAFF

v_gene: TRBV5-1
CDR3aa: CASTSGGAVGTDTQYF

v_gene: TRBV19
CDR3aa: CASSTPRTGQLTDTQYF

v_gene: TRBV15
CDR3aa: CATSRVSTSGGPAYNEQFF

v_gene: TRBV19
CDR3aa: CASSIVGGGNTEAFF

v_gene: TRBV29-1
CDR3aa: CSALYRGGTQYF

v_gene: TRBV4-2
CDR3aa: CASSQDTHSYEQYF

v_gene: TRBV15
CDR3aa: CATSRRQGDYGYTF

v_gene: TRBV7-2
CDR3aa: CASSSVLSYEQYF

v_gene: TRBV6-6
CDR3aa: CASSYSWTGGSQPQHF

v_gene: TRBV7-9
CDR3aa: CASRSLISAGGSTEAFF

v_gene: TRBV27
CDR3aa: CASSLGQWASTDTQYF

v_gene: TRBV28
CDR3aa: CASSPRLGPTDTQYF

v_gene: TRBV7-9
CDR3aa: CASSFSTGGAYEQYF

v_gene: TRBV5-6
CDR3aa: CASSTGHGREGRYF

v_gene: TRBV5-1
CDR3aa: CASSFGTDTQYF

v_gene: TRBV9
CDR3aa: CASSYNTGELFF

v_gene: TRBV29-1
CDR3aa: CSGLEGMGTDTQYF

v_gene: TRBV7-2
CDR3aa: CASRRTSGGSYEQYF

v_gene: TRBV4-1
CDR3aa: CASSQGAGGYQPQHF

v_gene: TRBV27
CDR3aa: CASSIRDSYAGELFF

v_gene: TRBV6-5
CDR3aa: CASSRIDRNTGELFF

v_gene: TRBV7-9
CDR3aa: CASSPSSHQPQHF

v_gene: TRBV6-5
CDR3aa: CASSSGQGINQPQHF

v_gene: TRBV5-6
CDR3aa: CASSFGQVGSPLHF

v_gene: TRBV4-3
CDR3aa: CASTKTSGRVDEQFF

v_gene: TRBV7-9
CDR3aa: CASSLGTSGALFSYEQYF

v_gene: TRBV25-1
CDR3aa: CASSQARDSHPGF

v_gene: TRBV30
CDR3aa: CAWSPGSNF

v_gene: TRBV7-3
CDR3aa: CASSLSGGPSEQYF

v_gene: TRBV19
CDR3aa: CASSMWGGKGSAEAFF

v_gene: TRBV6-5
CDR3aa: CASSQRGFTDTQYF

v_gene: TRBV19
CDR3aa: CASSIVGGAGRETQYF

v_gene: TRBV5-1
CDR3aa: CASSFGQGSEKLFF

v_gene: TRBV4-1
CDR3aa: CASSQGQFSGNTIYF

v_gene: TRBV10-2
CDR3aa: CARGSSSDTNTGELFF

v_gene: TRBV2
CDR3aa: CASRTSGGSGNEQFF

v_gene: TRBV7-6
CDR3aa: CASSLALGQTPGANVLTF

v_gene: TRBV28
CDR3aa: CASSLPPEERDSYNEQFF

v_gene: TRBV11-2
CDR3aa: CASSPQRGIPYNEQFF

v_gene: TRBV30
CDR3aa: CAWALAGGPTAQYF

v_gene: TRBV6-6
CDR3aa: CASSPRAGGLSYEQYF

v_gene: TRBV10-1
CDR3aa: CASSPGQGPNNQPQHF

v_gene: TRBV11-3
CDR3aa: CASSLGANNNEQFF

v_gene: TRBV7-9
CDR3aa: CASSPIGQNTGELFF

v_gene: TRBV6-5
CDR3aa: CASSSPKGAAYEQYF

v_gene: TRBV18
CDR3aa: CASSRRTEPYEQYF